This TCR beta chain comes out of a study of blood T cell repertoires in COVID-19. Study background: Sources were T cells, B-cell-depleted T cells, or PBMCs; the material itself was cDNA or gDNA.

Germline CDR1 is MRHNA and CDR2 is SNTAGT. The CDR3 loop spans 13 amino acids. V was trimmed by 5 bases and J by 3 bases, leaving 7 bases between them. TCRdb's copy holds only in-frame clones and misses some; the assay was immunoSEQ multiplex PCR. The sample lists around 100,000 clones; about 85% were seen once. The sequencing sample was made of peripheral blood. This sequence was found in a human donor in a cohort sampled during active COVID-19. The chain joins TRBV6-4 to TRBJ2-2, with D unclear. For the CDR3, the DNA is TGTGCCAGCAGTCCCGAGGACACCGGGGAGCTGTTTTTT. Translating gives CASSPEDTGELFF.